A selection of T cell receptor beta chains follows, all from one sample in a study of cytomegalovirus exposure and HLA in healthy donors. Produced via immunoSEQ multiplex PCR; TCRdb's table is partial and in-frame only. Among around 130,000 clones listed, 80% were seen once. What was sequenced was PBMCs. The source is a man aged 25 to 40 in good health and CMV-seronegative. The CDR3 runs from the conserved cysteine through the conserved F or W. A D gene is named only where the DNA matches it firmly. Rows may omit the clone size; those that give it use once, few, many or a size class.

V gene: TRBV9
D gene: TRBD1
J gene: TRBJ2-1
clone size: NA
CDR3 DNA: TGTGCCAGCAGCGGAGGACAGGGGTTCGATGAGCAGTTCTTC
CDR3 protein: CASSGGQGFDEQFF

V gene: TRBV7-2
D gene: TRBD1
J gene: TRBJ1-1
clone size: few
CDR3 DNA: TGTGCCAGCAGCTCGCGGACAGGAAGGGGGAACACTGAAGCTTTCTTT
CDR3 protein: CASSSRTGRGNTEAFF

V gene: TRBV6-1
D gene: TRBD1
J gene: TRBJ2-5
clone size: once
CDR3 DNA: TGTGCCAGCAGCACAGGGGCCCAAGAGACCCAGTACTTC
CDR3 protein: CASSTGAQETQYF

V gene: TRBV28
D gene: TRBD1
J gene: TRBJ1-3
clone size: NA
CDR3 DNA: TGTGCCAGCAGTGGGCGGACAGGGTTGGGAAACATCATATATTTT
CDR3 protein: CASSGRTGLGNIIYF

V gene: TRBV2
D gene: NA
J gene: TRBJ1-2
clone size: NA
CDR3 DNA: TGTGCCAGCAGTGTTCAGGGATATGGCTACACCTTC
CDR3 protein: CASSVQGYGYTF

V gene: TRBV27
D gene: NA
J gene: TRBJ2-7
clone size: NA
CDR3 DNA: TGTGCCAGCAGCGCCTACGAGCAGTACTTC
CDR3 protein: CASSAYEQYF

V gene: TRBV29-1
D gene: NA
J gene: TRBJ1-2
clone size: NA
CDR3 DNA: TGCAGCGTTGAAGGTACTGCAGGGTTCTATGGCTACACCTTC
CDR3 protein: CSVEGTAGFYGYTF

V gene: TRBV5-1
D gene: TRBD1
J gene: TRBJ2-2
clone size: once
CDR3 DNA: TGCGCCAGCAGCAGACTCCGGGACAGGGCCACCGGGGAGCTGTTTTTT
CDR3 protein: CASSRLRDRATGELFF

V gene: TRBV7-9
D gene: TRBD1
J gene: TRBJ1-2
clone size: NA
CDR3 DNA: TGTGCCAGCAGCTCCGGGACAGGGGAGTACGGCTACACCTTC
CDR3 protein: CASSSGTGEYGYTF

V gene: TRBV5-1
D gene: NA
J gene: TRBJ1-1
clone size: once
CDR3 DNA: TGCGCCAGCACCTCGACAAGCATGAACACTGAAGCTTTCTTT
CDR3 protein: CASTSTSMNTEAFF

V gene: TRBV19
D gene: NA
J gene: TRBJ2-3
clone size: NA
CDR3 DNA: TGTGCGGCGGCCGACAGGCCGGATACGCAGTATTTT
CDR3 protein: CAAADRPDTQYF

V gene: TRBV29-1
D gene: NA
J gene: TRBJ2-7
clone size: NA
CDR3 DNA: TGCAGCGTTGGTGCAGGGGATCGAGGCTACGAGCAGTACTTC
CDR3 protein: CSVGAGDRGYEQYF

V gene: TRBV18
D gene: TRBD1
J gene: TRBJ1-1
clone size: NA
CDR3 DNA: TGTGCCAGCTCACGAACAGGGGACGCTGAAGCTTTCTTT
CDR3 protein: CASSRTGDAEAFF

V gene: TRBV7-2
D gene: TRBD1
J gene: TRBJ1-2
clone size: NA
CDR3 DNA: TGTGCCAGCAGGTTGACGGCCGGGACAGACTATGGCTACACCTTC
CDR3 protein: CASRLTAGTDYGYTF

V gene: TRBV7-3
D gene: NA
J gene: TRBJ2-1
clone size: few
CDR3 DNA: TGTGCCAGCAGCTCGGGATTTTACAATGAGCAGTTCTTC
CDR3 protein: CASSSGFYNEQFF

V gene: TRBV28
D gene: TRBD1
J gene: TRBJ2-7
clone size: NA
CDR3 DNA: TGTGCCAGCAGTCCTTACTCGGTTAGGGGACAGGCCAACCCCTACGAGCAGTACTTC
CDR3 protein: CASSPYSVRGQANPYEQYF

V gene: TRBV6-5
D gene: TRBD1
J gene: TRBJ1-1
clone size: NA
CDR3 DNA: TGTGCCAGCAGTCGAGGACAGGGTTCGGCTGAAGCTTTCTTT
CDR3 protein: CASSRGQGSAEAFF

V gene: TRBV2
D gene: NA
J gene: TRBJ2-3
clone size: NA
CDR3 DNA: TGTGCCAGCAGTGGACTAGGGACAGATACGCAGTATTTT
CDR3 protein: CASSGLGTDTQYF

V gene: TRBV21-1
D gene: NA
J gene: TRBJ2-1
clone size: NA
CDR3 DNA: TGTGCCAGCCGCCCTGACGGACAGTTTGGTTGTGTAAGTGAGCAGTTCTTC
CDR3 protein: CASRPDGQFGCVSEQFF